This T cell receptor beta chain was sequenced for a study of cytomegalovirus exposure and HLA in healthy donors (dated 2017 in TCRdb). Turning to the overall study: In an earlier analysis of some 610 of the donors, approximately 300 Gb of sequence data and just under 120 million unique TCR beta sequences from roughly 180 million T cells were reported. The later analysis used no new phenotypic data to find candidate immune exposures, relying instead on TCR beta sequences and their occurrence across donors. All discovery cohort repertoires had been generated on a single sequencing platform. In a later analysis, previously published TCR beta repertoires from several hundred donors were re-analyzed and high-resolution HLA genotyping was added so that TCR occurrence patterns could be studied. An earlier analysis of several hundred of the donors applied high-throughput TCR beta sequencing to assess whether each TCR beta V gene segment acted as functional or pseudogenic. A few DR-DQ haplotypes were handled as single units for association and clustering because linkage in the cohort was strong. HLA typing included class I and class II loci at four-digit resolution. The aim of the study was to test whether cataloging public T cell receptors could identify signatures of past pathogen exposure. The T cell repertoires of some 670 subjects were profiled by immunosequencing and related to cytomegalovirus serostatus. Across around 400 genotyped donors of the cohort, an average of 235,054 unique TCR beta nucleotide sequences per donor were sequenced, and roughly a sixth of those sequences were non-productive. High-throughput TCR immunosequencing, statistical association of individual TCRs with disease status, and machine learning were combined to predict cytomegalovirus infection status. Of the roughly 400 genotyped donors, 65% to 90% fell in the genetic ancestry cluster associated with self-reported Caucasian donors. The number of donors typed differed by locus, with about 620-630 for A, B, C, DRB1 and DQB1, around 500 for DQA1, 606 for DPA1, and roughly 450 for DPB1. Donor age, sex, ethnicity and CMV serostatus were compiled together with the repertoire data. In a later genetic analysis, genome-wide SNP genotypes for about 65% of the roughly 670 donors were used, and that subset was treated as a discovery cohort. Besides the first cohort of approximately 710 subjects, a separate validation cohort made up of 120 or so different subjects was used. Around 330 gigabases of sequencing data and around 80 million unique TCR sequences made up an early release that covered 500 to 700 HLA-typed donors. General findings and caveats noted by the study authors: The classifier was reported to diagnose cytomegalovirus status with high specificity and sensitivity in both the original and validation cohorts. In a later analysis, the rate of TCR association differed among HLA loci, with DRB1 alleles having the most associated TCRs and HLA-C alleles having the fewest. Because HLA typing was unavailable for some donors at each locus, only the typed subset was used in association tests. In an earlier analysis of approximately 590 of the donors, most TCR beta V segments appeared in productive rearrangements about 90% or about 30% of the time, broadly matching IMGT annotations. For the cohort, immune exposure information was limited to CMV serostatus. In a later analysis, HLA-associated TCR beta chains showed more clonal expansion and lower generation probabilities than non-associated chains that were equally common. Several of the top co-occurrence clusters appeared to be linked to parvovirus B19, influenza, CMV and Epstein-Barr virus, according to a later analysis. The presence/absence analyses assumed that sequencing depth was roughly uniform across donors, and that assumption may not be true. A further reported finding was that TCR beta sequences accurately predicted the HLA-A and HLA-B alleles for most subjects in the first cohort. In vitro tests confirmed that a few of the cytomegalovirus-associated TCR beta chains recognize cytomegalovirus antigens. Because counts were too low, 15 to 20 rarely observed V segments, including chromosome 9 orphons, were excluded from the earlier analysis of 587 of the donors. Specific HLA alleles were associated with 15,000 to 20,000 TCR beta sequences at a false discovery rate of 0.05 in a later analysis. Correlated functional status among segregating V segments might reflect linkage disequilibrium, but an unknown experimental factor could not be ruled out. According to a later genetic analysis, donors in an Asian-associated ancestry cluster had fewer N-insertions in productive TCRs than the approximately 630-donor mean. When HLA alleles, especially DR and DQ, strongly co-occurred, TCR associations were difficult to assign to individual alleles. According to a later analysis, most CMV-associated TCR beta chains appeared to be HLA-restricted, and the HLA associations seemed to be driven largely by CMV exposure. V-gene and J-gene trimming of TCR beta chains was associated with a missense DCLRE1C variant in a later genetic analysis, and the association was replicated in an independent cohort. A total of 150 to 200 TCR beta chains were listed by the study as associated with cytomegalovirus. Across donors, most TCR sequences were observed very rarely, whereas some public TCRs were present in many individuals. A cluster of highly shared sequence variants was judged likely to represent a technical artifact of the sequencing pipeline. The authors suggested that the approach could potentially be generalized to other disease states and immunological phenotypes. The 87-base-pair reads could not distinguish some IMGT-functional V segments, including TRBV6-2 and TRBV6-3, so those segments were excluded. The cohort was sequenced for TCR beta chains only, and without alpha or paired-chain data the features that could be detected were limited.

Receptors were amplified or captured by the immunoSEQ multiplex PCR assay. The multiplex PCR relied on a mix of 60 forward primers for TCR Vbeta segments and 13 reverse primers for TCR Jbeta segments. A multiplex PCR assay on genomic DNA amplified the CDR3 region of rearranged TCR beta genes. The Illumina HiSeq System was used to sequence the amplified TCR beta libraries as 87-base-pair reads. Per the authors' processing: A later analysis tallied 70 million to 100 million unique TCR beta chains across the 610 or so repertoires, and approximately 12 million of those chains were shared by two or more donors. To remove PCR and sequencing errors, raw reads were error-corrected and collapsed into unique sequences using a nearest-neighbor algorithm that merged closely related sequences. To assign V, D and J gene segments, CDR3 sequences were aligned to IMGT reference sequences. For a sequence to be retained, at least a six-nucleotide match to both a V gene segment and a J gene segment was required. Rearrangements were called productive when the CDR3 lacked stop codons and stayed in frame with V and J; all others were non-productive. CDR3 was defined by IMGT convention, running from the second conserved V-encoded cysteine to the conserved J-encoded phenylalanine. The earlier analysis of about 610 of the donors excluded sequences that lacked an unambiguous match to a single V gene segment. In an earlier analysis of a few hundred of the donors, V segments were called functional above 56.7% productive rearrangements and were called segregating when the between-donor standard deviation exceeded 5%. A statistical classification framework was built to diagnose cytomegalovirus status from the catalog of TCR beta chain sequences. V and J gene assignment, in a later analysis, came from comparing TCR nucleotide sequences with IMGT/GENE-DB human TR gene sequences. A later analysis assigned CDR3 sequences and most-parsimonious VDJ recombination scenarios with the TCRdist pipeline. In a later analysis, each TCR beta chain was defined by its CDR3 amino acid sequence together with its V-gene family, and reads without a unique V-gene family were excluded. To address suspected cross-contamination and a sequencing artifact, a later analysis removed around 590 highly shared, low-generation-probability nucleotide sequences. A later analysis calculated a clonal expansion index for each public chain from normalized within-repertoire ranks of inferred template counts. In a later analysis, generation probabilities were computed using a VDJ recombination model fitted to out-of-frame rearrangements, and the results were checked against IGoR. A later analysis scored TCR-TCR, TCR-HLA and TCR-CMV co-occurrence with hypergeometric tests, applying a repertoire-size bias correction to TCR pairs. To estimate false discovery rates, a later analysis permuted the HLA or CMV assignments 20 times. A later analysis grouped co-occurring TCRs with DBSCAN, adding TCRdist sequence similarity when clustering within HLA-allele-positive subsets. Repertoires with fewer than 30,000 or more than 120,000 public chains were left out of co-occurrence clustering, as were four to six repertoires with anomalous nucleotide sharing. What TCRdb holds here is the immuneACCESS table cut down to in-frame rearrangements. Part of the clones is not present; checked against another copy, under half of the missing clones reflect an unresolved V gene, and the others are unexplained. Clone size and the V and J calls come from that table; the DNA yielded D and trimming. This sample is represented by roughly 170,000 clones; around 80% of them were singletons. The ten top clones hold around 14% of the sample.

CDR1 GTSNPN and CDR2 SVGIG are derived from the germline V gene (reference sequence). CDR3 length: 13 amino acids, cysteine to phenylalanine. Only CDR3 DNA remains: 39 bases, in frame from the first base. The V end loses 4 bases and the J end loses 0 bases, and a stretch of 9 bases separates them. In total, approximately 700 healthy bone marrow donors made up the cohort. At the time of sampling, all cohort members were nominally healthy, though unrecorded immune exposures were likely present. The donor tested CMV seropositive, placing the donor among the 250 to 350 seropositive members of the cohort. Every donor gave a peripheral blood sample, and the peripheral blood mononuclear cells from that sample were used for TCR beta sequencing. The Qiagen DNeasy Blood Extraction Kit was used to extract genomic DNA from the blood cell samples. Comments on this clone: Its antigen is not yet known. Base-call qualities are not available, and no considerably larger clone is one nucleotide away.

Sequenced sample: PBMCs. Recombination linked TRBV30 to TRBJ1-1; the D region possibly corresponds to TRBD1 (6 bases align). This TCR was recovered from a woman aged 45 to 65 in good health and CMV-seropositive. The CDR3 amino acid sequence is: CAWTGHMNTEAFF. The DNA is as follows: TGTGCCTGGACGGGACACATGAACACTGAAGCTTTCTTT. The full variable domain, completed from the reference TRBV30 and TRBJ1-1 proteins outside the CDR3, reads SQTIHQWPATLVQPVGSPLSLECTVEGTSNPNLYWYRQAAGRGLQLLFYSVGIGQISSEVPQNLSASRPQDRQFILSSKKLLLSDSGFYLCAWTGHMNTEAFFGQGTRLTVV.